The text below deals with one TCR beta chain. The antigen is not known. In germline, CDR1 is LGHNA, CDR2 YNFKEQ. The CDR3 sequence is 15 residues long. With 4 bases clipped from V and 1 base from J, the junction kept 5 bases outside the gene matches. The data were produced by immunoSEQ multiplex PCR, yet TCRdb's version contains in-frame clones alone and is incomplete. The repertoire includes some 150,000 clones, 87% of them detected once, and roughly 1.3% sits in the top ten. The data derive from a study of cytomegalovirus exposure and HLA in healthy donors. Study-level information: The approximately 690 first-cohort repertoires and the approximately 110 validation repertoires shared the same platform, a later analysis reported. Study-wide points: Despite most TCR sequences being rare, some public TCRs occurred in many donors. The study recorded 164 TCR beta chains that were cytomegalovirus-associated. Specificity for CMV antigens was confirmed in vitro for a few of the CMV-associated chains.

This TCR came from a woman between 25 and 40 years old in good health and CMV-seronegative. Sequencing input: PBMCs. The gene calls are TRBV4-2 and TRBJ2-5; 8 bases are a match to TRBD2. For the CDR3, the DNA is TGTGCCAGCAGCCTCCAGCGGGGGCCCCAAGAGACCCAGTACTTC. Protein sequence: CASSLQRGPQETQYF.